Sequencing of this T cell receptor (beta chain) was carried out in a study of cytomegalovirus exposure and HLA in healthy donors. Study-wide results and limits: While the bulk of TCR sequences proved rare, some public TCRs turned up in many donors.

Comments on this clone: The antigen remains unidentified.

Sequencing was performed with immunoSEQ multiplex PCR; in TCRdb, only in-frame clones are kept and a portion is missing. The data show over 45,000 clones, with roughly 88% seen just once and less than 7% held by the top ten. The ends were cut back, 7 bases at V and 0 bases at J, with 13 bases in the middle. The CDR3 is made up of 15 amino acids. Germline CDR1 and CDR2: MDHEN and SYDVKM. Sequencing used PBMCs. The TCR sequence derives from a woman younger than 45 in good health and CMV-seronegative. J is TRBJ1-5 and V is TRBV28, with D maybe TRBD1 (5 bases). This CDR3 is CASKYHRNSNQPQHF. DNA of the CDR3: TGTGCCAGCAAATACCACAGGAATAGCAATCAGCCCCAGCATTTT.